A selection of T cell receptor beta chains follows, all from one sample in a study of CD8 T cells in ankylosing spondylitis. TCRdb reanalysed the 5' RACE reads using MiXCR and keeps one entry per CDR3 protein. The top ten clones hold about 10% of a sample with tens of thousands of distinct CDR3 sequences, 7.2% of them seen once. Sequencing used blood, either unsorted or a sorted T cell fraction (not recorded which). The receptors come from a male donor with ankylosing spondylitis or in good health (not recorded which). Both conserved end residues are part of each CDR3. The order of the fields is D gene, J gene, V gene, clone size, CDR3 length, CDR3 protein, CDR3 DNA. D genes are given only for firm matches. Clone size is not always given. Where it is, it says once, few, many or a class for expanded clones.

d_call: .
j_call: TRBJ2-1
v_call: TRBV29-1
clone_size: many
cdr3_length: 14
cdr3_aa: CSVDGRDSYNEQFF
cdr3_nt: TGCAGCGTTGATGGGAGAGATTCCTATAATGAGCAGTTCTTC

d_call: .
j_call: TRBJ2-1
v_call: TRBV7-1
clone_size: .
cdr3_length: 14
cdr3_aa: CASSSSAVYNEQFF
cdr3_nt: TGTGCCAGCAGCTCCTCAGCGGTTTACAATGAGCAGTTCTTC

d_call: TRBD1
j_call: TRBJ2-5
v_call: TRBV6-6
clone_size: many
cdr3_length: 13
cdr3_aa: CASSQGAWETQYF
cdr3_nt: TGTGCCAGTTCACAGGGGGCTTGGGAGACCCAGTACTTC

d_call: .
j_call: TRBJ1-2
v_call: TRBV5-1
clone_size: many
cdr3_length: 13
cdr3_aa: CASRQDRNYGYTF
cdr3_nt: TGCGCCAGCAGACAGGACAGAAACTATGGCTACACCTTC

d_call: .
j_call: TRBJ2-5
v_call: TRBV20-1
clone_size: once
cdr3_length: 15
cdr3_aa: CSAPVAGRYQEIQYF
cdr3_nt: TGCAGTGCTCCTGTGGCAGGGCGGTACCAAGAGATCCAGTACTTC

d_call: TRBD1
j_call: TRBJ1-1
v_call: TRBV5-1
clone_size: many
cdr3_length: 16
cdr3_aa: CASSSATGGSGTEAFF
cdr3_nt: TGCGCCAGCAGCTCCGCCACAGGGGGCAGCGGCACTGAAGCTTTCTTT

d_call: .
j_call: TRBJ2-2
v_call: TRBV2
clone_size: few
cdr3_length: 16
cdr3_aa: CASSEEGAGDTGELFF
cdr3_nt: TGTGCCAGCAGTGAAGAGGGGGCGGGAGACACCGGGGAGCTGTTTTTT

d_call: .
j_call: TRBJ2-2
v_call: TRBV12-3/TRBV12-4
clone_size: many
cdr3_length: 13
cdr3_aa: CASSLAIDGELFF
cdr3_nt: TGTGCCAGCAGTTTAGCTATTGACGGGGAGCTGTTTTTT

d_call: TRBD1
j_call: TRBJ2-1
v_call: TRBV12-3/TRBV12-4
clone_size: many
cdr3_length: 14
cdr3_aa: CASSPGTGAGEQFF
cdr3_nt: TGTGCCAGCAGTCCGGGGACAGGGGCAGGTGAGCAGTTCTTC

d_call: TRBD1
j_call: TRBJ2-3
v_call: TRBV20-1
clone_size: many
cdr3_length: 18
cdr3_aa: CSARDSAWDRDVTDTQYF
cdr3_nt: TGCAGTGCTAGAGATAGCGCGTGGGACAGGGATGTCACAGATACGCAGTATTTT

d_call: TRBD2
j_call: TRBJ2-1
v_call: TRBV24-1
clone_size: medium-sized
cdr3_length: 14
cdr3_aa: CATSDPLAGNEQFF
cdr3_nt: TGTGCCACCAGTGATCCCCTAGCGGGGAATGAGCAGTTCTTC

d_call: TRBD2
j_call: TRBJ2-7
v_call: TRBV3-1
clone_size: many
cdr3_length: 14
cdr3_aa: CASSQGTSGHEQYF
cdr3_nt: TGTGCCAGCAGCCAAGGGACTAGCGGCCACGAGCAGTACTTC

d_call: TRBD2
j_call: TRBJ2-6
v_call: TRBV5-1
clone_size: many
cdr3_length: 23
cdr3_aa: CASSSTLSPPGLAAPSGANVLTF
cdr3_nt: TGCGCCAGCAGCTCGACGCTTTCGCCACCGGGACTAGCGGCCCCCTCTGGGGCCAACGTCCTGACTTTC

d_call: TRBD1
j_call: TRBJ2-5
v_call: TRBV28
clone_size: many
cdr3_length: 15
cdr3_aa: CASSLGQEFEETQYF
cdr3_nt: TGTGCCAGCAGTCTTGGACAGGAGTTCGAGGAGACCCAGTACTTC

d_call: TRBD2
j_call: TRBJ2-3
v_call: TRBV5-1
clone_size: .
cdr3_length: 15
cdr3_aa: CASSLGSGSIDTQYF
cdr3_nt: TGCGCCAGCAGCTTGGGTAGCGGGAGTATAGATACGCAGTATTTT

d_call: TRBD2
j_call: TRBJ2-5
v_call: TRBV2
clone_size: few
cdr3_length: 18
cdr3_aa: CTCSSARLAGASQETQYF
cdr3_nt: TGTACCTGCAGTTCCGCCCGACTAGCGGGAGCCTCCCAAGAGACCCAGTACTTC

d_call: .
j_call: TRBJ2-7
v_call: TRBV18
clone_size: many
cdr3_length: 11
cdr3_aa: CASSPSSEQYF
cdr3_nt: TGTGCCAGCTCACCCAGCTCCGAGCAGTACTTC

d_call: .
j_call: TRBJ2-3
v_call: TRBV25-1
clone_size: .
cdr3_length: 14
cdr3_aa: CASSDCAVGDTQYF
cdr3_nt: TGTGCCAGCAGTGATTGCGCGGTGGGGGATACGCAGTATTTT

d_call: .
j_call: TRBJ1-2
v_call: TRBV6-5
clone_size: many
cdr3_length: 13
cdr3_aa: CASSLAGQKVYTF
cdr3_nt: TGTGCCAGCAGTTTGGCGGGACAAAAGGTCTACACCTTC

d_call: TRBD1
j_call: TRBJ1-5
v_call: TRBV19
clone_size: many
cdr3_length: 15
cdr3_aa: CASSIDRGSNQPQHF
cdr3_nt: TGTGCCAGTAGTATCGACAGGGGTAGCAATCAGCCCCAGCATTTT

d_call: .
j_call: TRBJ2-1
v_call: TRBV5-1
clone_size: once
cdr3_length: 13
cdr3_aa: CASSFKVTDEQFF
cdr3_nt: TGCGCCAGCAGCTTTAAGGTTACGGATGAGCAGTTCTTC

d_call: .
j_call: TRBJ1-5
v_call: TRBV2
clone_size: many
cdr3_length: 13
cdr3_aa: CASSEQGSQPQHF
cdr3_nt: TGTGCCAGCAGTGAACAGGGGAGTCAGCCCCAGCATTTT

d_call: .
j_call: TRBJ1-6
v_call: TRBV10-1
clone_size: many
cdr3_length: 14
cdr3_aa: CASSDGSYNSPLHF
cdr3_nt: TGCGCCAGCAGTGACGGCTCCTATAATTCACCCCTCCACTTT

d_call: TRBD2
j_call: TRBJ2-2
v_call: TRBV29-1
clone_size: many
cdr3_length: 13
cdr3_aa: CSVEVSGVGELFF
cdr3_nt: TGCAGCGTTGAAGTTAGCGGGGTGGGGGAGCTGTTTTTT

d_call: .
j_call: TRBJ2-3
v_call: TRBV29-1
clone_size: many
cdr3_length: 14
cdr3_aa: CSVADRASTDTQYF
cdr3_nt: TGCAGCGTGGCGGACAGAGCTAGCACAGATACGCAGTATTTT

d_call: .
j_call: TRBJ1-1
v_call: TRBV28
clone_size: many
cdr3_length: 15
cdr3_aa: CASTPPRGPSTEAFF
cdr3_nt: TGTGCCAGCACCCCCCCACGGGGCCCGAGCACTGAAGCTTTCTTT

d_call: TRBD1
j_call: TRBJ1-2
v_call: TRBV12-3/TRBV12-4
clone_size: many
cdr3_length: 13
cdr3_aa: CASSLTGDYGYTF
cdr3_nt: TGTGCCAGCAGTTTGACAGGGGACTATGGCTACACCTTC

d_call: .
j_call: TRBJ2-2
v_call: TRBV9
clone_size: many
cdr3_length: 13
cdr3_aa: CASGSLNTGELFF
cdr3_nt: TGTGCCTCCGGGAGTTTGAACACCGGGGAGCTGTTTTTT

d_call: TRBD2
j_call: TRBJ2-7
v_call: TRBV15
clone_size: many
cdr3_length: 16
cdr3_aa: CATSREEGLALYEQYF
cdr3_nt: TGTGCCACCAGCAGAGAAGAAGGACTAGCCCTCTACGAGCAGTACTTC

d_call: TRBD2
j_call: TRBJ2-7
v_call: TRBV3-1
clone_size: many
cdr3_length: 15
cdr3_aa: CASSRGTSGTNEQYF
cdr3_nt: TGTGCCAGCAGCCGCGGGACTAGCGGGACCAATGAGCAGTACTTC

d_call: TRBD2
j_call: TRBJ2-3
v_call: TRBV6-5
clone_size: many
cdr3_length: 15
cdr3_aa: CASSYRTSGTDTQYF
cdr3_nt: TGTGCCAGCAGTTACAGAACTAGCGGCACAGATACGCAGTATTTT

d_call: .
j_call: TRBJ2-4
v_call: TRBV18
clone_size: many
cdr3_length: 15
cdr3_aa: CASSPPFLGENIQYF
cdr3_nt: TGTGCCAGCTCACCACCGTTTCTCGGCGAAAACATTCAGTACTTC

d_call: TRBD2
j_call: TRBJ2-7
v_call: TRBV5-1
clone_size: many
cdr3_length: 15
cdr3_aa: CASSLSGLADYEQYF
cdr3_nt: TGCGCCAGCAGCTTGTCAGGACTAGCGGACTACGAGCAGTACTTC

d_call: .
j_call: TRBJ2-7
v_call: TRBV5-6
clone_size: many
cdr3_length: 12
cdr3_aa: CASSLGRYEQYF
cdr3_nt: TGTGCCAGCAGCTTGGGGCGGTACGAGCAGTACTTC

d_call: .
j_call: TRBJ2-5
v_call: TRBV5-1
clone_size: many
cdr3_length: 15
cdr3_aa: CASSRIRGAGETQYF
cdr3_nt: TGCGCCAGCAGTCGTATCCGGGGAGCGGGAGAGACCCAGTACTTC

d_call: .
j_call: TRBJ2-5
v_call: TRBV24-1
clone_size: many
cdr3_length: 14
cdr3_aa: CATSDSSPQETQYF
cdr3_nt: TGTGCCACCAGTGATTCCTCCCCACAAGAGACCCAGTACTTC

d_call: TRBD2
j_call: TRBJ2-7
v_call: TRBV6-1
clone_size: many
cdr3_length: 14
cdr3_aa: CASSKPSGRHEQYF
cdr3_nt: TGTGCCAGCAGTAAACCTAGCGGGAGACACGAGCAGTACTTC

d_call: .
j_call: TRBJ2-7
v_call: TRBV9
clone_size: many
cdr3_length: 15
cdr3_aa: CASSVGGIGSYEQYF
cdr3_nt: TGTGCCAGCAGCGTAGGCGGGATAGGCTCCTACGAGCAGTACTTC

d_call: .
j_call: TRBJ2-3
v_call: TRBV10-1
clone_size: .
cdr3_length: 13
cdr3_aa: CASKQGSTDTQYF
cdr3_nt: TGCGCCAGCAAACAGGGTTCGACAGATACGCAGTATTTT

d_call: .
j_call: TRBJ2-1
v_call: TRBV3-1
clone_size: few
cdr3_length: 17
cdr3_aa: CASSQGTAWSGYNEQFF
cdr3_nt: TGTGCCAGCAGCCAAGGGACCGCCTGGTCGGGCTACAATGAGCAGTTCTTC

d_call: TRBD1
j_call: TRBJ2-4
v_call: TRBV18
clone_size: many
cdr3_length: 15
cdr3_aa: CASSQTGGLKNIQYF
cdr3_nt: TGTGCCAGCTCACAAACAGGGGGTCTCAAAAACATTCAGTACTTC

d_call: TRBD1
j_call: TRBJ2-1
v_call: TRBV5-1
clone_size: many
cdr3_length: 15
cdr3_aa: CASSESGGSYNEQFF
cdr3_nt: TGCGCCAGCAGCGAATCAGGGGGCTCCTACAATGAGCAGTTCTTC

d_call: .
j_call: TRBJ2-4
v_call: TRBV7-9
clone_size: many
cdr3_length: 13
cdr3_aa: CASSLPGGDIQYF
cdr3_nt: TGTGCCAGCAGCTTACCAGGGGGGGACATTCAGTACTTC

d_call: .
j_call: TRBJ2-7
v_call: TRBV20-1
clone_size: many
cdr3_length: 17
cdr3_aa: CCASKRGLGSPSYEQYF
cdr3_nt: TGCTGTGCTAGTAAGAGGGGTCTTGGCAGCCCCTCCTACGAGCAGTACTTC

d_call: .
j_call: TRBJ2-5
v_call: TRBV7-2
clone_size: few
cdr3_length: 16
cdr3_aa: CASSSPGSVTQETQYF
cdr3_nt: TGTGCCAGCAGCTCGCCCGGGAGCGTGACCCAAGAGACCCAGTACTTC

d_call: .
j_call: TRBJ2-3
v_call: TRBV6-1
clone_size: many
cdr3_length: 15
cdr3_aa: CASSDGTVRTDTQYF
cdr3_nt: TGTGCCAGCAGTGACGGGACGGTACGGACAGATACGCAGTATTTT